These 7 T cell receptor beta chains share one sample of origin, sequenced in a study of beta chain features in type 1 diabetes. Findings and limits, study-wide: All four CD4+ subsets of Type 1 diabetes patients contained TCRB CDR3s that were moderately but significantly shorter.

Since all of the isolated RNA was reverse transcribed, expressed TCRB transcripts were what got sequenced. Clones were read by immunoSEQ multiplex PCR, and TCRdb kept only the in-frame ones, dropping some. The sample holds around 710,000 clones, 9.5% to 15% seen once. These receptors' antigens are unknown. Sequenced material: naive CD4+ T cells from blood. All receptors come from a man younger than 40 with type 1 diabetes.

The chain recombines TRBV28 with TRBJ1-5; D gene unclear. This CDR3 contains 15 residues. Trimming removed 7 bases at V and 5 bases at J, with 18 bases between. Germline V gene sequence: CDR1 MDHEN, CDR2 SYDVKM. The CDR3 region is CASKELSRNHQPQHF. The CDR3 DNA reads as TGTGCCAGCAAGGAACTGTCCAGGAACCATCAGCCCCAGCATTTT.

The chain has TRBV18 and TRBJ2-7; TRBD1 matches 8 bases. Germline CDR1 KGHSH, CDR2 LQKENI. The CDR3 runs to 15 residues. V was pared by 3 bases and J by 2 bases, with 6 bases of the junction left unmatched. CDR3 residues: CASSPAGTGAYEQYF. CDR3 bases: TGTGCCAGCTCACCTGCCGGGACAGGCGCCTACGAGCAGTACTTC.

The rearrangement joins TRBV7-2 to TRBJ2-7; the D is unclear. Germline CDR1 reads SGHTA; CDR2 reads FQGNSA. The CDR3 runs to 13 residues. V shed 1 base and J shed 7 bases, with 11 bases lying between them. CDR3 nucleotides: TGTGCCAGCAGCTTAGGTTCAGTCTGGGAGCAGTACTTC. Protein sequence: CASSLGSVWEQYF. Together with reference TRBV7-2 and TRBJ2-7, the CDR3 gives the full variable domain: GAGVSQSPSNKVTEKGKDVELRCDPISGHTALYWYRQSLGQGLEFLIYFQGNSAPDKSGLPSDRFSAERTGGSVSTLTIQRTQQEDSAVYLCASSLGSVWEQYFGPGTRLTVT.

The genes are TRBV19 and TRBJ1-3; D remains ambiguous. This CDR3 contains 12 residues. The ends were cut back, 7 bases at V and 4 bases at J, with 8 bases in the middle. In germline, CDR1 is LNHDA, CDR2 SQIVND (reference sequence). Here the CDR3 DNA reads TGTGCCAGTACTAAAGGGGGAAACACCATATATTTT. Its translation: CASTKGGNTIYF. The full variable domain, its missing parts supplied by reference TRBV19 and TRBJ1-3, is DGGITQSPKYLFRKEGQNVTLSCEQNLNHDAMYWYRQDPGQGLRLIYYSQIVNDFQKGDIAEGYSVSREKKESFPLTVTSAQKNPTAFYLCASTKGGNTIYFGEGSWLTVV.

V gene TRBV6-5 combines with J gene TRBJ1-1; D gene unclear. Between the trimmed V and J ends, which lost 3 bases and 4 bases, there was a span of 12 bases. The CDR3 extends over 14 amino acids. The germline CDR1 and CDR2 sequences are MNHEY and SVGAGI. CDR3 nucleotide sequence: TGTGCCAGCAGTTATAGGGTTGACGGCACTGAAGCTTTCTTT. This gives the protein CASSYRVDGTEAFF.

CDR3 sequence reads: CASSPRDSTNEQFF. The CDR3 region has the DNA TGTGCCAGCTCACCACGGGACAGCACCAATGAGCAGTTCTTC. The rearrangement links TRBV18 to TRBJ2-1, with 7 positions matching TRBD1. The CDR3 is 14 residues long. Trimming at V came to 1 base and at J to 6 bases, leaving 3 bases not matched to a gene. CDR1 is KGHSH, CDR2 LQKENI, per germline.

This chain uses TRBV5-6 with TRBJ2-1; 16 bases agree with TRBD2. Trimming removed 4 bases from V and 9 bases from J; junction bases left unmatched: 10. The CDR3 spans 17 residues. The germline gives CDR1 SGHDT, CDR2 YYEEEE. Written as DNA, the CDR3 is TGTGCCAGCAGCCAACCCGGGACTAGCGGGGGGGTTGGTGAGCAGTTCTTC. Translated: CASSQPGTSGGVGEQFF.